Listed here is a single TCR beta chain. Its antigen remains unknown. The data are from a study of T cells after yellow fever vaccination. Notes on the study in general: The secondary response was weaker but peaked faster, day 5 versus 15. Primary-vaccination clones mostly resurfaced post-booster (just under 98% CD4, roughly 90% CD8).

The 5'RACE template-switching step produced TCR cDNA and added a universal primer site and UMIs. Each CDR3 protein is one row after TCRdb ran MiXCR on the 5' RACE reads. This sample has approximately 340,000 distinct CDR3 sequences; 8.5% to 9% occur once, and the top ten carry approximately 18%. The CDR3 covers 14 residues. Germline V lookup: CDR1 KGHDR, CDR2 SFDVKD. Between the trimmed V and J ends, which lost 3 bases and 5 bases, there was a span of 12 bases. The chain uses TRBV24-1 and TRBJ1-1, with TRBD1 as a possible D gene (5 bases). This clonotype was obtained from a man younger than 35 who received the YFV17D yellow fever vaccine. The source was PBMCs, collected on the day of the first yellow fever vaccination. This CDR3 is CATSDAQGRTEAFF. In DNA form, the CDR3 reads TGTGCCACCAGTGATGCCCAGGGTAGAACTGAAGCTTTCTTT.